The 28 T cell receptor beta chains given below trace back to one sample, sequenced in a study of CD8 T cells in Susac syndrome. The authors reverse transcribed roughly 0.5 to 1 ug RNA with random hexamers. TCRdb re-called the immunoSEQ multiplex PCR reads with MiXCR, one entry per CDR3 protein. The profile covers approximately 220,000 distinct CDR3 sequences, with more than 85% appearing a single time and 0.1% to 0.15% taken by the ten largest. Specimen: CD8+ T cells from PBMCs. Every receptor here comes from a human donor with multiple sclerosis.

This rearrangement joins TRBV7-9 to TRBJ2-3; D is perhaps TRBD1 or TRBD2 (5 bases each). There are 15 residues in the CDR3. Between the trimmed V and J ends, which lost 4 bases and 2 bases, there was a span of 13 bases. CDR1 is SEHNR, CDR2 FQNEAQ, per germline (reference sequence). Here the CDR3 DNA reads TGTGCCAGCAGCTACCCACAGGAGGACACAGATACGCAGTATTTT. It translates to CASSYPQEDTDTQYF.

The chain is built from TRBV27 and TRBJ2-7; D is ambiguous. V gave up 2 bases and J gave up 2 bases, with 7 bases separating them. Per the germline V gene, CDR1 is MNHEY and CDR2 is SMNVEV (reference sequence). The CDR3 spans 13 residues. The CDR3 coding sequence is TGTGCCAGCAGTTTAAGGCCCACCTACGAGCAGTACTTC. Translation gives CASSLRPTYEQYF.

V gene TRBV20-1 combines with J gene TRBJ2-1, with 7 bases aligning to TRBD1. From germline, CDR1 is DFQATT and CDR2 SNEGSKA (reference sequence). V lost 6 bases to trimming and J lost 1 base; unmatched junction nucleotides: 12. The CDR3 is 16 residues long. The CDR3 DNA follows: TGCAGTGCCACCCACCGACAGGGTGTTTCCTACAATGAGCAGTTCTTC. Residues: CSATHRQGVSYNEQFF.

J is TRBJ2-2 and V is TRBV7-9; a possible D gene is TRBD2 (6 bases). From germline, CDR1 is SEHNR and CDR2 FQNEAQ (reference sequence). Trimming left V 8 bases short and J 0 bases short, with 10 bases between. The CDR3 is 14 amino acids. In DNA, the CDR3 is TGTGCCAGCCCGGGGGACCCGAACACCGGGGAGCTGTTTTTT. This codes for CASPGDPNTGELFF. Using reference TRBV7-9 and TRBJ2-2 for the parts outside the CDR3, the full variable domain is DTGVSQNPRHKITKRGQNVTFRCDPISEHNRLYWYRQTLGQGPEFLTYFQNEAQLEKSRLLSDRFSAERPKGSFSTLEIQRTEQGDSAMYLCASPGDPNTGELFFGEGSRLTVL.

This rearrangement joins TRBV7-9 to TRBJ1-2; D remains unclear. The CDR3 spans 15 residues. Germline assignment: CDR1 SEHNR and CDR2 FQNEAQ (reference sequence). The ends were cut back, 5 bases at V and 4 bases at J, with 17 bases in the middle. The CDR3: CASSEDARPIYGYTF. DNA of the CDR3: TGTGCCAGCAGCGAGGACGCCCGCCCAATCTATGGCTACACCTTC.

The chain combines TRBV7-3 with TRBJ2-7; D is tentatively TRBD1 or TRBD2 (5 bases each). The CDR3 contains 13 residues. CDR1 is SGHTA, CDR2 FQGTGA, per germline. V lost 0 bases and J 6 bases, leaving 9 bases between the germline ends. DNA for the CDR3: TGTGCCAGCAGCTTAACCCCCGGGGCCGAGCAGTACTTC. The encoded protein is CASSLTPGAEQYF.

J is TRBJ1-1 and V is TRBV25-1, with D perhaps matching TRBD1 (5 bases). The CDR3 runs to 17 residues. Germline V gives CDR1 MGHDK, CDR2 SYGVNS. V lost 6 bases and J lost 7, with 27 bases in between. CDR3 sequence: CASRDNLGTQEQNEAFF. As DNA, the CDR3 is TGTGCCAGCAGAGACAATCTCGGGACGCAGGAACAAAATGAAGCTTTCTTT.

As DNA, the CDR3 is TGTGCCACCAGTGATGGGACAGGAATGGGAAGAGCCGAGCAGTACTTC. Its protein product is CATSDGTGMGRAEQYF. The chain uses TRBV24-1 and TRBJ2-7, with 8 bases lining up with TRBD1. V shed 3 bases and J 6 bases; nucleotides not matched to a gene: 12. Germline-derived CDR1 and CDR2 are KGHDR and SFDVKD. CDR3 length: 16 amino acids.

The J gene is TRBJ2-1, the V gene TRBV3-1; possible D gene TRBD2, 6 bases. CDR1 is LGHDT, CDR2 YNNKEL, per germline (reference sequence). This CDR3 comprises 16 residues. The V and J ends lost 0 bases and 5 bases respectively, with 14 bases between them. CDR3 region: CASSQDTREPHNEQFF. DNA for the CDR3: TGTGCCAGCAGCCAAGATACGCGGGAACCCCACAATGAGCAGTTCTTC.

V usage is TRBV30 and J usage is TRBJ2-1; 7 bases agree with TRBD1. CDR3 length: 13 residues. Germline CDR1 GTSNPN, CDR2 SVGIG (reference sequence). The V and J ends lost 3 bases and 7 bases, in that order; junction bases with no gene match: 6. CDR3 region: CAWRFRGPNEQFF. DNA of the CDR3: TGTGCCTGGAGGTTTAGGGGGCCGAATGAGCAGTTCTTC. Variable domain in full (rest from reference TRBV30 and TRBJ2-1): SQTIHQWPATLVQPVGSPLSLECTVEGTSNPNLYWYRQAAGRGLQLLFYSVGIGQISSEVPQNLSASRPQDRQFILSSKKLLLSDSGFYLCAWRFRGPNEQFFGPGTRLTVL.

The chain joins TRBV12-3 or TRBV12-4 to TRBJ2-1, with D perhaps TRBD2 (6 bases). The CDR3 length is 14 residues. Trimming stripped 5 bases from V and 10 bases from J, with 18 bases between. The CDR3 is CASSPGRGYSEQFF. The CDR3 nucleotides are TGTGCCAGCAGTCCAGGACGGGGGTACTCGGAGCAGTTCTTC.

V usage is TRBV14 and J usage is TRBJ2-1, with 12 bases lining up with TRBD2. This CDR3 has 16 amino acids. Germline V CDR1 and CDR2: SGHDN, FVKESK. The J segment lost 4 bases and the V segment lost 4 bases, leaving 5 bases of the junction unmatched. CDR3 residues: CASSPRTSGVYNEQFF. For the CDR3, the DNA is TGTGCCAGCAGCCCGAGGACTAGCGGGGTTTACAATGAGCAGTTCTTC.

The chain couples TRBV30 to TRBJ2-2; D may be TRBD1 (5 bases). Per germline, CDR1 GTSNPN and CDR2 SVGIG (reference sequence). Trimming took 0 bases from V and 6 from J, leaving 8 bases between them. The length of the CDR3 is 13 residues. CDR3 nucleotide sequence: TGTGCCTGGAGTGTCTGGGGCGCCGGGGAGCTGTTTTTT. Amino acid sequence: CAWSVWGAGELFF.

CDR3 sequence: CASSGSRGGTEAFF. As DNA, the CDR3 is TGTGCCAGCAGTGGTTCCAGGGGGGGGACTGAAGCTTTCTTT. The V and J genes are TRBV6-1 and TRBJ1-1; 7 nucleotides match TRBD1. The CDR3 contains 14 residues. Germline CDR1 and CDR2: MNHNS and SASEGT. V lost 4 bases, J lost 5 bases, and 7 bases stayed unmatched.

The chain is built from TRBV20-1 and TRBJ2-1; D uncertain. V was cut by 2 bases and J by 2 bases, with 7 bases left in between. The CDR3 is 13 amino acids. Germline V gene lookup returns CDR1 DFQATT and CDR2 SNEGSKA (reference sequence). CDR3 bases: TGCAGTGCTAGAATCAGAACCTACAATGAGCAGTTCTTC. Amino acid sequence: CSARIRTYNEQFF.

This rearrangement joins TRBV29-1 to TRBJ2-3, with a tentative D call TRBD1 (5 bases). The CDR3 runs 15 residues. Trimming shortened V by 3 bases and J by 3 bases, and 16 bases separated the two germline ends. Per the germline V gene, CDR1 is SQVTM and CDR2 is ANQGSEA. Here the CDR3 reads CSVDNVGQGTDTQYF. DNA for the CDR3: TGCAGCGTTGATAATGTCGGGCAGGGAACAGATACGCAGTATTTT.

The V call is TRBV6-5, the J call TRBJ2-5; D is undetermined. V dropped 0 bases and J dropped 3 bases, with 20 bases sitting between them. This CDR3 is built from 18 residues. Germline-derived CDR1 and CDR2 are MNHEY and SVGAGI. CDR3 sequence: CASSYSFVALRDKETQYF. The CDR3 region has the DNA TGTGCCAGCAGTTACTCGTTCGTCGCCCTACGAGACAAAGAGACCCAGTACTTC.

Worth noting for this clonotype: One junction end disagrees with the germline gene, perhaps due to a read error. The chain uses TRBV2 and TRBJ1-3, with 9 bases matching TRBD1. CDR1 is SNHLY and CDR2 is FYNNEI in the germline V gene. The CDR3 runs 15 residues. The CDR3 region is CASSAGTGIGNTIYF. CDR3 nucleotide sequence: TGTGCCAGCAGTGCCGGGACAGGGATAGGAAACACCATATACTTT.

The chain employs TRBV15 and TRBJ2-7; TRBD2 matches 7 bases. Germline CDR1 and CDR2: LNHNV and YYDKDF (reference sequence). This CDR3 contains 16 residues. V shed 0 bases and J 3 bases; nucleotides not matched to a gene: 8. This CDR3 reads CATSRDVAGDFYEQYF. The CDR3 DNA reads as TGTGCCACCAGCAGAGATGTTGCGGGGGATTTCTACGAGCAGTACTTC.

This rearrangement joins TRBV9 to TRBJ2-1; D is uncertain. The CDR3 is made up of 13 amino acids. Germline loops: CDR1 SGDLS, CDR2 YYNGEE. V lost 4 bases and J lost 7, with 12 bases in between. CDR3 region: CASSPKGGNEQFF. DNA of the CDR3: TGTGCCAGCAGCCCTAAAGGCGGTAATGAGCAGTTCTTC.

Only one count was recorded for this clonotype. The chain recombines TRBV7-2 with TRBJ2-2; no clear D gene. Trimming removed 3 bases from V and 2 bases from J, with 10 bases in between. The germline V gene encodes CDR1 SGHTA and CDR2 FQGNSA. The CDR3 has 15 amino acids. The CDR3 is CASSFRTKNTGELFF. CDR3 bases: TGTGCCAGCAGCTTTCGGACCAAAAACACCGGGGAGCTGTTTTTT.

The CDR3 nucleotides read TGTGCCAGCACCCGGACTAGCGGGAACACCGGGGAGCTGTTTTTT. It specifies CASTRTSGNTGELFF. The J gene is TRBJ2-2, the V gene TRBV12-3 or TRBV12-4; 10 nucleotides agree with TRBD2. This CDR3 is 15 amino acids long. The J segment lost 1 base and the V segment lost 7 bases, leaving 3 bases of the junction unmatched.

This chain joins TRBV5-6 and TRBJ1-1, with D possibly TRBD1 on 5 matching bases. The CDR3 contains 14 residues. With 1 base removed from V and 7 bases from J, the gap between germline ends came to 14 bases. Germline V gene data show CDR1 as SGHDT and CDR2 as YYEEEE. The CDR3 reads CASSLMGPSLEAFF. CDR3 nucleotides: TGTGCCAGCAGCTTGATGGGGCCCTCACTTGAAGCTTTCTTT. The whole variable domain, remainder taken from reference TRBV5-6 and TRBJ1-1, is DAGVTQSPTHLIKTRGQQVTLRCSPKSGHDTVSWYQQALGQGPQFIFQYYEEEERQRGNFPDRFSGHQFPNYSSELNVNALLLGDSALYLCASSLMGPSLEAFFGQGTRLTVV.

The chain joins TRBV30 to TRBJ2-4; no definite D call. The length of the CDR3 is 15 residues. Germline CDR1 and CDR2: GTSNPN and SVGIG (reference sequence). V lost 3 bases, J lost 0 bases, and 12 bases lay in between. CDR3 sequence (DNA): TGTGCCTGGAGGGCCCTGGTCTCAGCCAAAAACATTCAGTACTTC. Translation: CAWRALVSAKNIQYF.

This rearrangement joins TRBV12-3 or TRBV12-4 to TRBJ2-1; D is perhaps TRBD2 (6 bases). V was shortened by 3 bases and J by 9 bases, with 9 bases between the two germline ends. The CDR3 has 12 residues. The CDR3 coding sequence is TGTGCCAGCAGTTTCGGGGGAGGTGAGCAGTTCTTC. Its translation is CASSFGGGEQFF.

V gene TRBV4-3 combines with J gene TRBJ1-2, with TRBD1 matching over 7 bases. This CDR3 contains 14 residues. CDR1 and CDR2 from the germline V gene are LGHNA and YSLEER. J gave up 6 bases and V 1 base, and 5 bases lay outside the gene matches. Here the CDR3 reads CASSQGTGSNGYTF. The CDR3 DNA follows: TGCGCCAGCAGCCAAGGGACAGGATCCAATGGCTACACCTTC.

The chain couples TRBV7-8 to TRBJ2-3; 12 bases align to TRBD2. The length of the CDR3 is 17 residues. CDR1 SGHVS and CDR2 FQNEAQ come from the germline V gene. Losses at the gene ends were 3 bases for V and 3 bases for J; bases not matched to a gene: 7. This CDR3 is CASSFTGLAGRTDTQYF. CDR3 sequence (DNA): TGTGCCAGCAGCTTCACGGGACTAGCGGGCCGTACAGATACGCAGTATTTT.

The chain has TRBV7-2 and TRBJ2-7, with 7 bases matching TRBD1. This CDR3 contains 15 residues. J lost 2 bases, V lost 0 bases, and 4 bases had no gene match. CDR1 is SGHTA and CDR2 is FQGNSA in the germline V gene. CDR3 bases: TGTGCCAGCAGCTTAGCCCTGGGGACAGCCTACGAGCAGTACTTC. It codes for CASSLALGTAYEQYF.